The clone carrying this T cell receptor (beta chain) was seen a single time. This sample is part of a study of blood T cell repertoires in COVID-19. About the research overall: Sites across the United States, Italy and Spain contributed samples from acute and convalescent COVID-19. From T cells, B-cell-depleted T cells, or PBMCs came the material, which was cDNA or gDNA.

Looked up from germline, CDR1 is SEHNR and CDR2 is FQNEAQ (reference sequence). Trimming left V 5 bases short and J 4 bases short, with 16 bases between. The CDR3 is 15 residues long. As handled by the study authors: The authors estimated nucleated cell counts from reference gene primer amplification. The table came from immunoSEQ multiplex PCR; TCRdb's copy has only in-frame clones and leaves some out. Clone size and the V and J calls come from that table; the DNA yielded D and trimming. Among just over 150,000 clones listed, around four fifths were seen once. The source is a woman older than 75 with acute or convalescent COVID-19. J is TRBJ2-3 and V is TRBV7-9; TRBD2 might be the D (5 bases). The specimen sequenced was peripheral blood. The CDR3 reads CASSRRVGVADTQYF. The CDR3 DNA is TGTGCCAGCAGCCGTAGGGTGGGAGTGGCAGATACGCAGTATTTT.